This paragraph covers one T cell receptor beta chain sequence. The data stem from a study of OX40 agonist ivuxolimab in advanced cancers. Some clones are missing from TCRdb's copy, which holds only in-frame ones; the method was immunoSEQ multiplex PCR. The sample has under 30,000 clones; under 90% are singletons. The TCR comes from an adult with an advanced solid tumor such as melanoma, head and neck, liver or kidney cancer. This material consisted of CD4+ or CD8+ T cells sorted from blood, taken in a trial of the OX40 agonist ivuxolimab.

As DNA, the CDR3 is TGTGCCAGTAGTATCGCCGGGACAGGGGATTACGAGCAGTACTTC. This codes for CASSIAGTGDYEQYF. This chain uses TRBV19 with TRBJ2-7; the match to TRBD1 covers 10 bases. J gave up 4 bases and V 3 bases, and 6 bases lay outside the gene matches. Germline CDR1 LNHDA, CDR2 SQIVND (reference sequence). The CDR3 has 15 amino acids.